The rows below give T cell receptor beta chains drawn from one sample of a study of blood T cell repertoires in COVID-19. TCRdb keeps only in-frame clones here, not all; method: immunoSEQ multiplex PCR. The sample carries 300,000 to 400,000 clones, around 87% recorded once. Sequencing was done on a sample of peripheral blood. The receptor set was obtained from a woman aged 55 to 70 with COVID-19, enrolled during active disease. Both conserved end residues are part of each CDR3. A D gene is named only where the DNA matches it firmly. Expanded clones are given a class, and other clones once, few, many or no size at all.

V,size,D,J,DNA,CDR3
TRBV2,NA,NA,TRBJ2-7,TGTGCCAGCAGGGTTCGGGGTCTCTACTTC,CASRVRGLYF
TRBV29-1,NA,NA,TRBJ1-1,TGCAGCGCCGAGATTCAGAACACTGAAGCTTTCTTT,CSAEIQNTEAFF
TRBV5-4,NA,TRBD1,TRBJ2-2,TGTGCCAGCAGTCCTCCGGGACAGGGGACAAACACCGGGGAGCTGTTTTTT,CASSPPGQGTNTGELFF
TRBV27,NA,NA,TRBJ1-6,TGTGCCAGCAGTCCCCGAGAGGGGAGGTCACCCCTCCACTTT,CASSPREGRSPLHF
TRBV10-3,NA,TRBD1,TRBJ1-2,TGTGCCATCAGCGGGACAGGGGATACGGGCTACACCTTC,CAISGTGDTGYTF
TRBV6-2/TRBV6-3,NA,TRBD2,TRBJ2-7,TGTGCCAGCAGCGTAGCGGGACACTCCTACGAGCAGTACTTC,CASSVAGHSYEQYF
TRBV5-6,NA,NA,TRBJ2-2,TGTGCCAGCAACCGAGGGACCGGGGAGCTGTTTTTT,CASNRGTGELFF
TRBV19,NA,TRBD1,TRBJ2-7,TGTGCCAGTAGTAAGGGACAGGGGTCCTACGAGCAGTACTTC,CASSKGQGSYEQYF
TRBV29-1,NA,NA,TRBJ2-1,TGCAGCGTTCCTCGGGGGAGTGAGCAGTTCTTC,CSVPRGSEQFF
TRBV12-5,NA,NA,TRBJ1-1,TGTGCTAGTGGTTTGGTTACAGGACCAGCTACTGAAGCTTTCTTT,CASGLVTGPATEAFF
TRBV9,NA,NA,TRBJ2-1,TGTGCCAGCAGCTCCCTTCAGAATGAGCAGTTCTTC,CASSSLQNEQFF
TRBV6-4,once,TRBD2,TRBJ2-2,TGTGCCAGCAGTGGCTCAGGGAGTAGCGGGGGGATAGGGGGCACCGGGGAGCTGTTTTTT,CASSGSGSSGGIGGTGELFF
TRBV18,NA,TRBD2,TRBJ2-3,TGTGCCAGCTCACCGGGACTAGCGGATACAGATACGCAGTATTTT,CASSPGLADTDTQYF
TRBV5-1,NA,TRBD1,TRBJ1-1,TGCGCCAGCAGCTACCGACAGGGAACCGTGAACACTGAAGCTTTCTTT,CASSYRQGTVNTEAFF
TRBV2,few,NA,TRBJ1-5,TGTGCCAGCAGACCAGGGAGCGGGCAGCCCCAGCATTTT,CASRPGSGQPQHF
TRBV7-2,NA,TRBD1,TRBJ2-1,TGTGCCAGCAGCTTAAACGTTGAGGGACAGGGTAACAATGAGCAGTTCTTC,CASSLNVEGQGNNEQFF
TRBV19,NA,NA,TRBJ1-6,TGTGCCAGTAGTATAAAAGGGGATGGTGGGATTCCCCTCCACTTT,CASSIKGDGGIPLHF
TRBV3-1/TRBV3-2,NA,NA,TRBJ1-6,TGTGCCAGCAGCCACCCACTCAAGTCCCTCCACTTT,CASSHPLKSLHF
TRBV7-2,NA,NA,TRBJ2-2,TGTGCCAGCAGCACCGGGACTTATATCACCGGGGAGCTGTTTTTT,CASSTGTYITGELFF
TRBV28,NA,NA,TRBJ1-1,TGTGCCAGCAGTTTAACCTACGGGGCTTTCTTT,CASSLTYGAFF
TRBV29-1,NA,NA,TRBJ2-3,TGCAGCGTTGAACGAGGGTCAGATACGCAGTATTTT,CSVERGSDTQYF
TRBV11-2,NA,NA,TRBJ2-5,TGTGCCAGCAGCCTATTATCGGGTCCCCCACAAGAGACCCAGTACTTC,CASSLLSGPPQETQYF
TRBV14,NA,TRBD1,TRBJ1-3,TGTGCCAGCAGCCCTGGACAGGGAGGAAACACCATATATTTT,CASSPGQGGNTIYF
TRBV28,once,TRBD2,TRBJ2-1,TGTGCCAGCAGTTTCTTCCGGGGACTAGAGGGGAATGAGCAGTTCTTC,CASSFFRGLEGNEQFF
TRBV2,NA,NA,TRBJ2-6,TGTGCCAGCAGTGCCTCGGGTGCTGGGGCCAACGTCCTGACTTTC,CASSASGAGANVLTF
TRBV28,NA,TRBD1,TRBJ2-7,TGTGCCAGCAGTCAGGGACAGGAGCGGTGGTACTTC,CASSQGQERWYF
TRBV10-3,NA,TRBD2,TRBJ2-3,TGTGCCACCAAACTAGCGGGCGGCACAGATACGCAGTATTTT,CATKLAGGTDTQYF
TRBV5-6,NA,TRBD1,TRBJ1-1,TGTGCCAGCAGCCCTCCGGACAGGGCGACCAACACTGAAGCTTTCTTT,CASSPPDRATNTEAFF
TRBV10-1,NA,TRBD2,TRBJ2-3,TGCGCCAGCAGTCTAGCGGGCTCAGATACGCAGTATTTT,CASSLAGSDTQYF
TRBV5-5,few,NA,TRBJ1-5,TGTGCCAGCAGCTCGGTGGCGGGGGTCAATCAGCCCCAGCATTTT,CASSSVAGVNQPQHF
TRBV7-2,NA,TRBD1,TRBJ1-1,TGTGCCAGCAGGGGGACAGGGAACACTGAAGCTTTCTTT,CASRGTGNTEAFF
TRBV9,NA,TRBD1,TRBJ1-2,TGTGCCAGCAGCGTACGGACAGGGGGCGGCTACACCTTC,CASSVRTGGGYTF
TRBV6-1,NA,NA,TRBJ1-2,TGTGCCAGCAGTGAATTACAGGGTATGGGTGGCTACACCTTC,CASSELQGMGGYTF
TRBV7-8,NA,NA,TRBJ1-3,TGTGCCAGCAGCCAGCGTCGGACAGATGGAAACACCATATATTTT,CASSQRRTDGNTIYF
TRBV5-1,NA,NA,TRBJ1-1,TGCGCCAGCAGCTTGGACAGCCCTATCACTGAAGCTTTCTTT,CASSLDSPITEAFF
TRBV12-3/TRBV12-4,NA,NA,TRBJ1-2,TGTGCCAGCAGTTTAGGAGGGAAGGGCTACACCTTC,CASSLGGKGYTF
TRBV10-2,NA,NA,TRBJ2-3,TGCGCCAGCACAGGGTGGGCAGATACGCAGTATTTT,CASTGWADTQYF
TRBV5-5,NA,NA,TRBJ1-1,TGTGCCAGCAGCTTATATAACAGGGTTGAAGCTTTCTTT,CASSLYNRVEAFF
TRBV27,NA,TRBD2,TRBJ2-7,TGTGCCAGCAGTTTATCCCTAGCGGGGACCTACGAGCAGTACTTC,CASSLSLAGTYEQYF
TRBV5-1,NA,NA,TRBJ2-7,TGCGCCAGCAGGAGGACAGACTCCTACGAGCAGTACTTC,CASRRTDSYEQYF
TRBV5-1,NA,TRBD1,TRBJ1-1,TGCGCCAGCAGCGCGACAGGGATTGAAGCTTTCTTT,CASSATGIEAFF
TRBV4-1,NA,TRBD1,TRBJ1-1,TGCGCCAGCAGCCAAGATCTCATGACAGGGAAGAACACTGAAGCTTTCTTT,CASSQDLMTGKNTEAFF
TRBV11-2,NA,NA,TRBJ2-2,TGTGCCAGCAGCTTTAGCGACACCGGGGAGCTGTTTTTT,CASSFSDTGELFF
TRBV28,NA,TRBD2,TRBJ2-5,TGTGCCAGCAGCTCCGGGTGGGGTAGCGGGGGGCAAGAGACCCAGTACTTC,CASSSGWGSGGQETQYF
TRBV30,NA,TRBD2,TRBJ2-5,TGTGCCTGGAGAGGCGGGGGGGCCAAAGAGACCCAGTACTTC,CAWRGGGAKETQYF
TRBV11-1,NA,TRBD1,TRBJ1-1,TGTGCCAGCAGCTTACGCCGGGACAGGGTCACTGAAGCTTTCTTT,CASSLRRDRVTEAFF
TRBV6-5,NA,NA,TRBJ2-2,TGTGCCAGCACCAAAACCGGGACTGGCACCGGGGAGCTGTTTTTT,CASTKTGTGTGELFF
TRBV3-1/TRBV3-2,NA,NA,TRBJ1-1,TGTGCCAGCAGCCCTATTGCAGGGGATAAAGCTTTCTTT,CASSPIAGDKAFF